The clone carrying this T cell receptor beta chain showed up many times. This specimen comes from a study of Graves' ophthalmopathy and Graves' hyperthyroidism. Looking at the study overall: Peripheral blood was gathered at first diagnosis, ahead of any treatment whatsoever.

Transcripts of RNA were the source for amplifying TCR beta CDR3 regions. In the first round, RT-PCR was carried out with HTBI primers, and a multiplex PCR formed the second round. TCRdb ran MiXCR on the multiplex PCR reads and lists one entry per CDR3 protein. The sample has about 400,000 distinct CDR3 sequences; around 17% are singletons. Trimming took off 5 bases at V and 4 bases at J, with 23 bases between the two ends. The CDR3 is 17 amino acids. Germline assignment: CDR1 SGHAT and CDR2 FQDESV (reference sequence). The material sequenced was peripheral blood. The source is a woman aged 18-30 years with Graves' ophthalmopathy. V gene TRBV11-1 combines with J gene TRBJ1-2; a weak D match, TRBD1 (6 bases). CDR3 residues: CASSHKGGLGTSYGYTF. CDR3 sequence (DNA): TGTGCCAGCAGCCACAAAGGGGGACTAGGGACCAGCTATGGCTACACCTTC.